Presented here are 5 T cell receptor beta chains from one specimen sequenced in a study of shared clonotypes between healthy human individuals. This table comes from immunoSEQ multiplex PCR, and its TCRdb copy is limited to in-frame clones, with some not included. This table holds fewer than 1.6 million clones, approximately 98.5% found once. The sequencing sample was made of naive CD4+ T cells sorted from blood. Subset of the sample: CD45RA+ positively selected. These receptors came from a man younger than 45 in good health.

The chain combines TRBV5-1 with TRBJ2-7; D unclear. Germline loops: CDR1 SGHRS, CDR2 YFSETQ. CDR3 length equals 14 residues. V shed 3 bases and J shed 1 base, with 11 bases lying between them. The CDR3 protein is CASSYLLNSYEQYF. CDR3 bases: TGCGCCAGCAGCTACCTCCTAAATTCCTACGAGCAGTACTTC.

The CDR3 DNA is TGTGCCAGCAGCCAAGGACGGTTGGGGGATGAGCAGTTCTTC. It specifies CASSQGRLGDEQFF. The chain has TRBV14 and TRBJ2-1; possibly TRBD1 or TRBD2 for D (5 bases each). The CDR3 consists of 14 residues. The germline gives CDR1 SGHDN, CDR2 FVKESK. With 1 base removed from V and 8 bases from J, the gap between germline ends came to 12 bases. Looking up the rest from reference TRBV14 and TRBJ2-1 gives the full variable domain: EAGVTQFPSHSVIEKGQTVTLRCDPISGHDNLYWYRRVMGKEIKFLLHFVKESKQDESGMPNNRFLAERTGGTYSTLKVQPAELEDSGVYFCASSQGRLGDEQFFGPGTRLTVL.

This chain links TRBV10-3 with TRBJ2-7; 14 bases fit TRBD2. Germline CDR1 reads ENHRY; CDR2 reads SYGVKD. Trimming removed 10 bases from V and 5 bases from J; junction bases left unmatched: 7. The CDR3 runs to 14 residues. CDR3 residues: CATTTGLAGDEQYF. CDR3 nucleotide sequence: TGTGCCACCACCACGGGACTAGCGGGAGACGAGCAGTACTTC.

The CDR3 spells CASSPGRISYNEQFF. DNA for the CDR3: TGCGCCAGCAGCCCGGGGAGGATCTCCTACAATGAGCAGTTCTTC. V is TRBV5-1 and J is TRBJ2-1; D may be TRBD2 (6 bases). This CDR3 spans 15 amino acids. Trimming removed 4 bases at V and 0 bases at J, with 11 bases between. CDR1 and CDR2 (germline): SGHRS, YFSETQ. Supplemented by reference TRBV5-1 and TRBJ2-1, the full variable domain reads KAGVTQTPRYLIKTRGQQVTLSCSPISGHRSVSWYQQTPGQGLQFLFEYFSETQRNKGNFPGRFSGRQFSNSRSEMNVSTLELGDSALYLCASSPGRISYNEQFFGPGTRLTVL.

The CDR3 region has the DNA TGTGCCAGCAGCTTGTCGAACACTGAAGCTTTCTTT. Protein product: CASSLSNTEAFF. This sequence joins TRBV7-2 and TRBJ1-1; D remains unclear. V lost 3 bases and J lost 1, with 3 bases in between. The germline gives CDR1 SGHTA, CDR2 FQGNSA. This CDR3 is 12 amino acids long.